This TCR beta chain came from a study of T cell responses to AZD1222 COVID-19 vaccine. Overall study results and limits: Clonal diversity was possibly underestimated, and white British individuals and females predominated among donors. Repertoire samples came only from after the peak T cell response. Seropositivity was recorded at baseline in only six AZD1222 recipients. Spike-specific TCR breadth and depth went up after people got two AZD1222 doses.

This clone was seen only once. Its target is unknown. The ends lost 4 bases at V and 4 bases at J; junction bases unmatched: 19. The CDR3 totals 18 residues. CDR1 SGHNT and CDR2 YYREEE come from the germline V gene (reference sequence). The data were produced by immunoSEQ multiplex PCR, yet TCRdb's version contains in-frame clones alone and is incomplete. The sample lists over 150,000 clones, approximately 90% occurring once. This TCR came from an adult in good health. V is TRBV5-4 and J is TRBJ2-5; TRBD2 matches at 7 bases. This material consisted of peripheral blood, taken on day 0 of AZD1222 vaccination. CDR3 sequence (DNA): TGTGCCAGCAGCGGGATGTGGGGGGGAGGGTCGAATGGAGAGACCCAGTACTTC. Translation gives CASSGMWGGGSNGETQYF.